One and the same sample provided the 26 T cell receptor beta chains below, sequenced in a study of CD8+CD57+ T cells in acquired aplastic anemia. TCR beta VDJ and CDR3 profiles were obtained from a genomic DNA template. Each CDR3 protein gets one entry after TCRdb re-called the reads with MiXCR. The repertoire holds about 150,000 distinct CDR3 sequences, less than 45% seen once, with more than 7% in the top ten. Sequenced: sorted CD4+, CD8+, or CD8+CD57+ T cells (not recorded which) from PBMCs. These receptors came from a human donor in good health, serving as a control.

V gene TRBV11-1 combines with J gene TRBJ1-2; the match to TRBD1 covers 9 bases. The germline V gene encodes CDR1 SGHAT and CDR2 FQDESV (reference sequence). The J segment lost 4 bases and the V segment lost 5 bases, leaving 11 bases of the junction unmatched. This CDR3 has 16 amino acids. CDR3 sequence (DNA): TGTGCCAGCAGCCCGGGACAGGGCTTCCTTTCCTATGGCTACACCTTC. Protein sequence: CASSPGQGFLSYGYTF.

This clonotype was picked up a small number of times. The rearrangement uses TRBV29-1 and TRBJ2-7; perhaps TRBD2 as D (5 bases). The CDR3 spans 12 residues. Germline CDR1 SQVTM, CDR2 ANQGSEA. Trimming took off 4 bases at V and 2 bases at J, with 9 bases between the two ends. The CDR3 region has the DNA TGCAGCGTTGTGGCGGGTGCCTACGAGCAGTACTTC. This gives the protein CSVVAGAYEQYF.

The V call is TRBV2, the J call TRBJ1-1; maybe TRBD1 (5 bases). With 8 bases removed from V and 2 bases from J, the gap between germline ends came to 12 bases. Per the germline V gene, CDR1 is SNHLY and CDR2 is FYNNEI. CDR3 length: 13 amino acids. The CDR3 is CASQWGSNTEAFF. CDR3 DNA: TGTGCCAGCCAGTGGGGGAGCAACACTGAAGCTTTCTTT.

This clonotype was seen many times. The chain recombines TRBV12-3 or TRBV12-4 with TRBJ2-7, with D perhaps matching TRBD2 (5 bases). V was clipped by 1 base and J by 0 bases, with 10 bases between them. The CDR3 is 15 residues long. The CDR3 is CASSLGPGSSYEQYF. CDR3 DNA: TGTGCCAGCAGTTTAGGCCCTGGGAGCTCCTACGAGCAGTACTTC.

This clonotype has ten or more counts. The chain links TRBV27 to TRBJ1-1; D gene unclear. Germline CDR1 MNHEY, CDR2 SMNVEV (reference sequence). V gave up 5 bases and J gave up 0 bases, with 16 bases separating them. This CDR3 spans 16 amino acids. The CDR3 DNA follows: TGTGCCAGCAGTGCCAACACACCCGTCATGAACACTGAAGCTTTCTTT. Translating it yields CASSANTPVMNTEAFF.

As regards this clonotype: Possible read error: a much larger clone is one base away. The chain links TRBV5-1 to TRBJ2-3, with 8 bases identical to TRBD2. V gave up 3 bases and J gave up 2 bases; unmatched junction bases: 2. Germline loops: CDR1 SGHRS, CDR2 YFSETQ. The CDR3 has 14 amino acids. CDR3: CASSSGGATDTQYF. CDR3 in DNA: TGCGCCAGCAGCTCCGGGGGGGCCACAGATACGCAGTATTTT.

V usage is TRBV7-2 and J usage is TRBJ1-5; D gene unclear. Germline V CDR1 and CDR2: SGHTA, FQGNSA. This CDR3 is 13 amino acids long. Trimming took off 6 bases at V and 3 bases at J, with 9 bases between the two ends. The CDR3 DNA sequence: TGTGCCAGCAGTCAAACATACAATCAGCCCCAGCATTTT. Amino acids: CASSQTYNQPQHF.

The chain recombines TRBV7-6 with TRBJ1-6, with TRBD1 identical over 10 bases. The CDR3 loop spans 14 amino acids. Germline values: CDR1 SGHVS, CDR2 FNYEAQ. The junction had 4 bases not matched to a gene; V was cut back by 5 bases and J by 9 bases. The CDR3 nucleotides read TGTGCCAGCAGCGTGGGACAGGGGACTTCACCCCTCCACTTT. Its translation: CASSVGQGTSPLHF.

This clonotype was seen only once. Possible read error: a much larger clone is one base away. The chain links TRBV10-3 to TRBJ1-1; a possible D gene is TRBD1 (6 bases). Per germline, CDR1 ENHRY and CDR2 SYGVKD. V lost 10 bases and J 5 bases, leaving 20 bases between the germline ends. The CDR3 is 14 amino acids. CDR3 region: CASRRTEEGTEAFF. CDR3 DNA sequence: TGTGCCAGCAGAAGGACAGAGGAGGGGACTGAAGCTTTCTTT.

This clonotype has ten or more counts. This CDR3 is CASRESLGEQYF. The CDR3 DNA sequence: TGTGCCAGCAGGGAATCCTTGGGGGAGCAGTACTTC. The chain employs TRBV6-1 and TRBJ2-7, with D unresolved. In germline, CDR1 is MNHNS, CDR2 SASEGT. V shed 6 bases and J shed 7 bases, with 13 bases lying between them. The CDR3 has 12 residues.

A remark on this clonotype: A read error may account for a junction end that differs from germline. The chain carries TRBV7-9 and TRBJ1-5; no reliable D call. The V gene's germline CDR1 is SEHNR and CDR2 FQNEAQ (reference sequence). This CDR3 has 14 amino acids. The CDR3 sequence: CASSVGSHDHPQHF. The CDR3 nucleotides read TGTGCCAGCAGCGTAGGGTCCCACGATCATCCCCAGCATTTT.

This clonotype was found many times. CDR3 nucleotide sequence: TGTGCCAGCAGTTCGAGACAGGGTGAGCAGTACTTC. This codes for CASSSRQGEQYF. This sequence joins TRBV6-6 and TRBJ2-7; 7 bases are a match to TRBD1. Germline V gene sequence: CDR1 MNHNY, CDR2 SVGAGI (reference sequence). J was trimmed by 7 bases and V by 4 bases; bases with no gene match: 4. This CDR3 contains 12 residues.

This chain joins TRBV20-1 and TRBJ2-5; 11 nucleotides agree with TRBD2. V lost 3 bases and J lost 9; bases outside the gene matches: 6. The CDR3 totals 13 residues. In germline, CDR1 is DFQATT, CDR2 SNEGSKA (reference sequence). The CDR3 is CSARTSGEWAQYF. CDR3 DNA: TGCAGTGCTAGGACTAGCGGGGAATGGGCCCAGTACTTC.

The V gene is TRBV20-1, the J gene TRBJ2-7; 12 nucleotides align to TRBD1. V dropped 0 bases and J dropped 3; count of bases not matched to a gene: 6. Germline V gene lookup returns CDR1 DFQATT and CDR2 SNEGSKA (reference sequence). CDR3 length equals 16 residues. The CDR3 DNA is TGCAGTGCTAGAGAGGACGGGACAGGGGGCGTCTACGAGCAGTACTTC. It codes for CSAREDGTGGVYEQYF.

This clonotype was observed many times. The chain combines TRBV12-3 or TRBV12-4 with TRBJ1-1; D gene ambiguous. V was cut by 3 bases and J by 2 bases, with 7 bases left in between. This CDR3 is 13 amino acids long. The CDR3 reads CASSFGTNTEAFF. CDR3 DNA sequence: TGTGCCAGCAGTTTTGGCACTAACACTGAAGCTTTCTTT.

This clonotype was seen at least ten times. The chain links TRBV2 to TRBJ1-5; 11 bases agree with TRBD1. Germline values: CDR1 SNHLY, CDR2 FYNNEI. V gave up 8 bases and J gave up 10 bases; unmatched junction bases: 7. There are 13 residues in the CDR3. CDR3: CASLRDRGAPQHF. In DNA form, the CDR3 reads TGTGCCAGCCTCCGGGACAGGGGGGCTCCCCAGCATTTT. Drawing the rest from reference TRBV2 and TRBJ1-5, the complete variable domain is EPEVTQTPSHQVTQMGQEVILRCVPISNHLYFYWYRQILGQKVEFLVSFYNNEISEKSEIFDDQFSVERPDGSNFTLKIRSTKLEDSAMYFCASLRDRGAPQHFGDGTRLSIL.

This clonotype has a count of ten or more. The chain employs TRBV29-1 and TRBJ2-1, with D hard to call. This CDR3 comprises 13 residues. The germline V gene encodes CDR1 SQVTM and CDR2 ANQGSEA. V gave up 4 bases and J gave up 2 bases, with 9 bases separating them. The CDR3 DNA reads as TGCAGCGTTGGAACACAGCCCTACAATGAGCAGTTCTTC. Translation: CSVGTQPYNEQFF.

This clonotype was observed a single time. One junction end disagrees with the germline gene, perhaps due to a read error. The chain has TRBV19 and TRBJ1-1, with no clear D. Germline V gives CDR1 LNHDA, CDR2 SQIVND (reference sequence). The length of the CDR3 is 12 residues. DNA for the CDR3: TGTGCCAGTACTGACCCTAACACTGGAGCTTTCTTT. Residues: CASTDPNTGAFF.

This clonotype turned up a few times. The chain combines TRBV19 with TRBJ1-5; 9 nucleotides agree with TRBD1. The V segment lost 11 bases and the J segment 7 bases; nucleotides outside the gene matches: 15. Germline-derived CDR1 and CDR2 are LNHDA and SQIVND (reference sequence). This CDR3 has 15 amino acids. The CDR3 protein is CAWSAGQGRSQPQHF. Here the CDR3 DNA reads TGTGCCTGGAGTGCGGGACAGGGAAGGAGCCAGCCCCAGCATTTT. The entire variable domain, with the rest obtained from reference TRBV19 and TRBJ1-5, is as follows: DGGITQSPKYLFRKEGQNVTLSCEQNLNHDAMYWYRQDPGQGLRLIYYSQIVNDFQKGDIAEGYSVSREKKESFPLTVTSAQKNPTAFYLCAWSAGQGRSQPQHFGDGTRLSIL.

In this sample, this clonotype turned up once. The chain combines TRBV19 with TRBJ2-3; the D is unclear. From germline, CDR1 is LNHDA and CDR2 SQIVND (reference sequence). This CDR3 has 18 residues. The V end was cut by 1 base, the J end by 1 base, with 18 bases between. The CDR3 loop reads CASSIARDGYGGTDTQYF. DNA of the CDR3: TGTGCCAGTAGTATAGCCCGCGACGGCTATGGGGGCACAGATACGCAGTATTTT.

There are a few counts of this clonotype. This rearrangement joins TRBV24-1 to TRBJ2-5; D is perhaps TRBD2 (5 bases). CDR1 and CDR2 (germline): KGHDR, SFDVKD. The V end was cut by 7 bases, the J end by 5 bases, with 10 bases between. The CDR3 runs 12 residues. In DNA, the CDR3 is TGTGCCACCAGGGGGAGTGGGGAGACCCAGTACTTC. Residues: CATRGSGETQYF.

The rearrangement uses TRBV27 and TRBJ2-7, with 8 bases that match TRBD1. The J segment lost 3 bases and the V segment lost 6 bases, leaving 4 bases of the junction unmatched. The CDR3 contains 13 residues. Germline CDR1 is MNHEY and CDR2 is SMNVEV (reference sequence). CDR3 nucleotides: TGTGCCAGCAGGTCTACAGGGGGCTACGAGCAGTACTTC. Translation: CASRSTGGYEQYF.

This chain connects TRBV12-3 or TRBV12-4 to TRBJ2-1, with 10 bases identical to TRBD1. V shed 7 bases, J shed 5 bases, and the junction held 5 bases outside the gene matches. This CDR3 has 14 amino acids. The CDR3 DNA sequence: TGTGCCAGCAACCGGGACAGGGGAAACAATGAGCAGTTCTTC. Encoded protein: CASNRDRGNNEQFF.

This clonotype was picked up many times. V is TRBV19 and J is TRBJ2-1; 9 nucleotides agree with TRBD2. This CDR3 is built from 15 residues. The V and J ends lost 4 bases and 7 bases, in that order; junction bases with no gene match: 8. Germline CDR1 LNHDA, CDR2 SQIVND (reference sequence). Here the CDR3 DNA reads TGTGCCAGTAGTAGCGGGGGGGCCCGGGGGAATGAGCAGTTCTTC. This encodes CASSSGGARGNEQFF. The full variable domain, rest sourced from reference TRBV19 and TRBJ2-1, is DGGITQSPKYLFRKEGQNVTLSCEQNLNHDAMYWYRQDPGQGLRLIYYSQIVNDFQKGDIAEGYSVSREKKESFPLTVTSAQKNPTAFYLCASSSGGARGNEQFFGPGTRLTVL.

Worth noting for this clonotype: This may come from a read error, since a much larger clone is one base off. V and J are TRBV5-1 and TRBJ2-1; D might be TRBD2 (6 bases). Trimming left V 0 bases short and J 2 bases short, with 12 bases between. The CDR3 sequence is 16 residues long. Per germline, CDR1 SGHRS and CDR2 YFSETQ. For the CDR3, the DNA is TGCGCCAGCAGCTTGGGCGGGATGAGCCCCTACAATGAGCAGTTCTTC. This gives the protein CASSLGGMSPYNEQFF.

In this sample, this clonotype turned up many times. This sequence joins TRBV3-1 and TRBJ2-3; 14 bases line up with TRBD2. J was trimmed by 8 bases and V by 10 bases; bases with no gene match: 8. Germline-derived CDR1 and CDR2 are LGHDT and YNNKEL (reference sequence). The CDR3 is made up of 14 amino acids. CDR3 nucleotides: TGTGCCACCCAGACTAGCGGGGGGGTGGGTACGCAGTATTTT. Protein sequence: CATQTSGGVGTQYF.